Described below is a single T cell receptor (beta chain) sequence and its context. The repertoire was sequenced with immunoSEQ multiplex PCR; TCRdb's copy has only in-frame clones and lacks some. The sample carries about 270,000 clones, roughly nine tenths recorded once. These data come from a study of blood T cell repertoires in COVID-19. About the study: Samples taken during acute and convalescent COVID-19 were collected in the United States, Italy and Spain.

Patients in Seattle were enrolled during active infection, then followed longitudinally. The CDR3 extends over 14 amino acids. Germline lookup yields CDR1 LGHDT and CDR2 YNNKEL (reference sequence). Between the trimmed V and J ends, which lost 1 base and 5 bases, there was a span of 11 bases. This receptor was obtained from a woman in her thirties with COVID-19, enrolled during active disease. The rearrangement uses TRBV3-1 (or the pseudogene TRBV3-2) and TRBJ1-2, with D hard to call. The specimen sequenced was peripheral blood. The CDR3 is CASSQAYSQYGYTF. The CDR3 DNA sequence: TGTGCCAGCAGCCAAGCGTACAGCCAGTATGGCTACACCTTC.